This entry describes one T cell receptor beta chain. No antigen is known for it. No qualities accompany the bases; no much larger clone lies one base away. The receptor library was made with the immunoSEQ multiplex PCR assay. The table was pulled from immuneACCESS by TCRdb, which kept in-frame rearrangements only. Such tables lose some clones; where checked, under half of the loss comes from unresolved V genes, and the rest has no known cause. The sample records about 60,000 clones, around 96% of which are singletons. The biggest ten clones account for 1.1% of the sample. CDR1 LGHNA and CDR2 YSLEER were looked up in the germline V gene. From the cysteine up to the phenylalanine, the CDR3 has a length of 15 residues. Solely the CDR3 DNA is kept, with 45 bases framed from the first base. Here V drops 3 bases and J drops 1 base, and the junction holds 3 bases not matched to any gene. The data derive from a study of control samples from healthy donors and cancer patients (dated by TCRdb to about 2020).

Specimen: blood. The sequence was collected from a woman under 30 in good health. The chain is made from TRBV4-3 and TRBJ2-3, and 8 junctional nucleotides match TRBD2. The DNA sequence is TGCGCCAGCAGCCAGGGCGGGGGGCGCACAGATACGCAGTATTTT. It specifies CASSQGGGRTDTQYF.